The clone carrying this T cell receptor beta chain was detected only a few times. Its antigen is not known. TCRdb used MiXCR to reprocess the reads, holding one entry per CDR3 protein. The sample holds approximately 72,000 distinct CDR3 sequences, roughly three fifths seen once. The record originates from a study of type 1 regulatory T cells. CDR1 is MNHEY and CDR2 is SVGEGT in the germline V gene. The CDR3 runs to 16 residues. Trimming took 2 bases from V and 1 from J; bases not matched to a gene: 4. Graft donor-derived T-allo10 cells were described as host-alloantigen-specific, anergic, and alloantigen-specifically suppressive.

The sample taken for sequencing was cultured T cells, either the whole culture or a sorted T cell fraction (not recorded which). Subset of the sample: Tr1-enriched cell product generated in vitro against host alloantigens. The origin of this receptor is a human donor in good health. V and J are TRBV6-2 or TRBV6-3 and TRBJ2-1, with 8 bases fitting TRBD2. The CDR3 region is CASSYLSSGSYNEQFF. DNA for the CDR3: TGTGCCAGCAGTTACCTGTCTAGCGGGTCCTACAATGAGCAGTTCTTC.